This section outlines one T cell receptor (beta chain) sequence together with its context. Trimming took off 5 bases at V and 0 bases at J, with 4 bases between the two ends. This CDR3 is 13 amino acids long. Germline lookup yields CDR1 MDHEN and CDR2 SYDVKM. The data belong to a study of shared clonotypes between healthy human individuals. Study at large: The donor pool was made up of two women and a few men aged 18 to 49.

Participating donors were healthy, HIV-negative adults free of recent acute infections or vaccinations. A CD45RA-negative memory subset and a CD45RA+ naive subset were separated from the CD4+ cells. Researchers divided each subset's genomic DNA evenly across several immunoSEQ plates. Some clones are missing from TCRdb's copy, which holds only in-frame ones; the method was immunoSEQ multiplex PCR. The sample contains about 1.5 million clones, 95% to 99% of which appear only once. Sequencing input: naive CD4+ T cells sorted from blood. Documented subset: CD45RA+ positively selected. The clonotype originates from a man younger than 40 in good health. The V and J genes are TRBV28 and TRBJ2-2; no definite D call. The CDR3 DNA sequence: TGTGCCAGCAGTGTCGCGAACACCGGGGAGCTGTTTTTT. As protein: CASSVANTGELFF.